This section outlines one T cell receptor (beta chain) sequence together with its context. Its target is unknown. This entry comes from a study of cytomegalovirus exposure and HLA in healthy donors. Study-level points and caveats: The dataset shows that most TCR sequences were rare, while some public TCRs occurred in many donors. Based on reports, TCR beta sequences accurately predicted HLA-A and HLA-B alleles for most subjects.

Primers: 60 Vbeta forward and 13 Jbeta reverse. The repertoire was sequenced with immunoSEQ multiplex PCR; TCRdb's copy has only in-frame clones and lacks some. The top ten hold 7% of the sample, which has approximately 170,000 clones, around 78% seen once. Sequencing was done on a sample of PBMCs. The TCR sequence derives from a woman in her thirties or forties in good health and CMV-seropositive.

CDR3 sequence: CASTQSGTGGLVRVDGYTF. CDR3 DNA sequence: TGTGCCAGCACTCAATCGGGGACAGGGGGCTTAGTGAGGGTGGATGGCTACACCTTC. V gene TRBV7-2 combines with J gene TRBJ1-2, with 12 bases matching TRBD1. The CDR3 length is 19 residues. The trim removed 7 bases at V and 6 bases at J, leaving 21 bases unmatched. Germline lookup yields CDR1 SGHTA and CDR2 FQGNSA.